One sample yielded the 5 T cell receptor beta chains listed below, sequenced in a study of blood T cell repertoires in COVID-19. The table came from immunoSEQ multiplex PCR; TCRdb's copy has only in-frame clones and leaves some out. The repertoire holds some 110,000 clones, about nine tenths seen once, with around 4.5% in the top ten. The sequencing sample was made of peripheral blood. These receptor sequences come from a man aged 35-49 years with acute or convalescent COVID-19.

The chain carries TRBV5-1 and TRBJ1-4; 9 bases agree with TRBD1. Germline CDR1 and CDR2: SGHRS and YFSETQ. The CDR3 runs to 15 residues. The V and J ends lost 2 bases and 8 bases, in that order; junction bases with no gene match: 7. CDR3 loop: CASSLMGQGLEKLFF. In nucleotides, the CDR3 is TGCGCCAGCAGCTTAATGGGACAGGGCTTGGAAAAACTGTTTTTT.

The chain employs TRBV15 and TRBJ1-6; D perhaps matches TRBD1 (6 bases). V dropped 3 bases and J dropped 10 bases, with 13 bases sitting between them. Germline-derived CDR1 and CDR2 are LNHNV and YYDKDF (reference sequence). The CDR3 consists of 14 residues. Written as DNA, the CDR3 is TGTGCCACCAGCAGGAGCGGGGGCGAATCACCCCTCCACTTT. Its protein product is CATSRSGGESPLHF.

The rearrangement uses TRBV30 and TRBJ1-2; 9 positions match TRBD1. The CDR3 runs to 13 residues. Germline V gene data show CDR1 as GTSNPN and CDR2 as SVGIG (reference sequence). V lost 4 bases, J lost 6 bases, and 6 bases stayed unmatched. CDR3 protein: CAWTPDRGNGYTF. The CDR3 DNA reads TGTGCCTGGACCCCGGACAGGGGAAATGGCTACACCTTC.

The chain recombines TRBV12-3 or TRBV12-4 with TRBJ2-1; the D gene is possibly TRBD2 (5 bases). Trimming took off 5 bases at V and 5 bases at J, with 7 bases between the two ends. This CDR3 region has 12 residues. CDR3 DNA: TGTGCCAGCAGTGGACTGAACAATGAGCAGTTCTTC. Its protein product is CASSGLNNEQFF.

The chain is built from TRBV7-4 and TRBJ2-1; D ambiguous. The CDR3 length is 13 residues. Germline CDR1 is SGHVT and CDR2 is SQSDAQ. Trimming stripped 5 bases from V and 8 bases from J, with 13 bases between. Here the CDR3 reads CASSALAPHEQFF. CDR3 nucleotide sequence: TGTGCCAGCAGCGCCTTAGCCCCCCATGAGCAGTTCTTC.